The sequence of this T cell receptor (beta chain) was determined in a study of shared clonotypes between healthy human individuals (TCRdb year 2020). General notes on the study: A couple of women and three men aged 18 to 49 years were included in the cohort. For each donor, CD4 naive and CD4 memory were each given three plates, CD8 naive was given two plates, and CD8 memory was given one plate. To estimate repertoire size and how much clonotype sharing occurs between individuals, the study deeply sequenced the blood TCR repertoires of a handful of healthy adults. To increase sequencing depth and limit assay-specific biases, different laboratories used diverse techniques to prepare libraries and sequence TCR repertoires. Leukapheresis yielded between about 0.85 and 10 billion PBMCs per donor.

The CDR1 and CDR2 encoded by the germline V gene are SGHDT and YYEEEE. The CDR3 contains 11 residues, cysteine and phenylalanine counted. This entry keeps only the CDR3 DNA: 33 bases, framed from base 1. The germline ends are 4 bases apart after V is trimmed by 0 bases and J by 9 bases. CD8 naive samples were CD45RO-negative cells positively selected for CCR7, giving a CD45RA+CCR7+ population that excluded TemRA cells. Donors were healthy HIV-negative adults with no recently reported acute infections or vaccinations. Only Caucasian adults living in Nashville, Tennessee, USA were represented among the donors. After blood collection by leukapheresis, PBMCs were isolated using Ficoll-Histopaque density gradient centrifugation and then cryopreserved in the vapor phase of liquid nitrogen. Analytical flow cytometry was used to check the purity and quantity of each magnetically sorted T cell population. Each sorted fraction had its genomic DNA isolated and then quantified by UV absorbance on a Nanodrop 2000c.

TCR CDR3 regions were amplified from genomic DNA by multiplex PCR using the deep immunoSEQ assay. Extracted genomic DNA from each cell subset was distributed evenly across all wells of several immunoSEQ 96-well plates, and each plate was treated as a replicate. Each replicate PCR for sorted subsets received around 200 ng genomic DNA, equal to about 29,000 T cell genomes. Purified libraries were measured with a Qubit 3.0 fluorometer, size-checked on a Bioanalyzer 2100, and measured again with the KAPA Library Quantification kit. Each immunoSEQ 96-well plate was sequenced on its own single-read 150-cycle Illumina NextSeq 550 flow cell. In the authors' own workflow: The immunoSEQ output contained only junctional sequences without quality scores, so filtering could not match that applied to full-length reads. Sequences were annotated with PyIR, a Python wrapper for IgBLAST v1.9, and V/J genes and CDR3 were assigned using IMGT germline references. Reads with weak V/J assignments (E-value above 1e-6), missing CDR3, stop codons, out-of-frame junctions, or ambiguous translated residues were removed. V3J clonotypes were defined as sequences sharing the same inferred V gene, J gene, and CDR3 amino acid sequence. Percentage overlap between repertoires was calculated by dividing the number of shared unique clonotypes by the size of the smaller repertoire. Three approaches were used to assess repertoire richness: RTK rarefaction, the Chao1 estimator, and Recon v2.1 estimates of unobserved clonotypes. OLGA was used to compute generation probabilities for all TCRbeta clonotypes that the gDNA method yielded from several donors. Held by TCRdb, this immuneACCESS table contains in-frame sequences only and omits some clones. Under half of the omission traces to an unresolved V gene where checked; the cause of the rest is unknown. V, J and clone size are those of that table, while D and trimming were read from the DNA. Counted in this sample were around 700,000 clones; 92% of them appeared once. The biggest ten clones account for 20% to 25% of the sample.

For this clone: No cognate antigen has been identified for it. No quality values exist for individual bases; no much larger clone is one base distant. Other DNA sequences in this specimen translate into the identical CDR3.

Study-wide findings and limitations: Pairwise subsampling led to the expectation that sequencing depth would affect the degree of clonotype sharing among donors. Higher generation probabilities were observed for clonotypes shared by all four sorted-subset donors than for non-shared clonotypes. Incomplete sequencing was indicated by rarefaction of sorted-subset datasets, despite the large sequencing depth. Sampling was restricted to blood, and TCR repertoires in tissue are likely to differ from TCR repertoires in blood. The small number of donors limited the genetic and exposure-history diversity represented. Approximately 4.8% of naive CD4, 3.5% of naive CD8, around 2.3% of memory CD4, and about 0.4% of memory CD8 clonotypes were shared across a few donors. Naive subsets generally had larger estimated clonotype richness than memory subsets did.

The V gene is TRBV5-6 and the J gene is TRBJ2-1, with the D gene not clear enough to name. The specimen sequenced was naive CD8+ T cells sorted from blood. The sample's cell subset or site, from its label and the paper: CD45RA+CCR7+. This clonotype was obtained from a man aged 30 to 39 in good health. The CDR3 has the sequence CASSLGREQFF. The nucleotides are TGTGCCAGCAGCTTGGGTCGTGAGCAGTTCTTC.